A selection of T cell receptor beta chains follows, all from one sample in a study of blood T cell repertoires in COVID-19. Assay: immunoSEQ multiplex PCR; the TCRdb copy retains only in-frame clones and omits some. The sample has 25,000 to 30,000 clones, about 91% seen once. Sequenced: peripheral blood. These receptors originate from a man aged 45 to 65 with active COVID-19. Both conserved end residues are part of each CDR3. D genes are given only for firm matches. Clone size is shown for a subset of rows, as once, few, many or a class of expanded clone.

cdr3_aa	cdr3_nt	v_call	clone_size	d_call	j_call
CTSSLGGGRALKNIQYF	TGCACCAGCAGCTTAGGTGGCGGGAGGGCCCTCAAAAACATTCAGTACTTC	TRBV1	-	-	TRBJ2-4
CASSRQVDQPQHF	TGTGCCAGCAGCCGACAGGTAGATCAGCCCCAGCATTTT	TRBV2	-	-	TRBJ1-5
CASSLSETGTAYEQYF	TGTGCCAGCAGTTTATCAGAAACAGGGACGGCCTACGAGCAGTACTTC	TRBV27	few	-	TRBJ2-7
CASSLTGNSYNEQFF	TGTGCCAGCAGCTTGACGGGGAACTCCTACAATGAGCAGTTCTTC	TRBV5-5	-	-	TRBJ2-1
CASSDLWRTGYNEQFF	TGTGCCAGCAGCGATTTATGGAGGACAGGCTACAATGAGCAGTTCTTC	TRBV7-9	-	TRBD1	TRBJ2-1
CASSFSQGAGTEAFF	TGTGCCAGCAGCTTTAGCCAGGGGGCCGGCACTGAAGCTTTCTTT	TRBV11-2	-	TRBD1	TRBJ1-1
CASSPPSGFYGYTF	TGTGCCAGCTCACCACCATCCGGGTTCTATGGCTACACCTTC	TRBV18	-	-	TRBJ1-2
CASSDRASEKLFF	TGTGCCAGCAGTGACAGGGCCTCTGAAAAACTGTTTTTT	TRBV2	-	-	TRBJ1-4
CASSFQEANYGYTF	TGCGCCAGCAGCTTCCAGGAAGCTAACTATGGCTACACCTTC	TRBV5-1	-	-	TRBJ1-2
CASSRLRGSSYEQYF	TGTGCCAGCAGTCGACTTAGGGGCAGCTCCTACGAGCAGTACTTC	TRBV28	-	-	TRBJ2-7
CASSSRDRGNNEQFF	TGTGCCAGCAGCTCCCGGGACAGGGGGAACAATGAGCAGTTCTTC	TRBV7-6	-	TRBD1	TRBJ2-1
CASMTREAVGYEQYF	TGTGCCAGCATGACCCGGGAGGCAGTTGGCTACGAGCAGTACTTC	TRBV6-6	-	TRBD2	TRBJ2-7
CASRRQPATNEKLFF	TGTGCCAGCAGGAGACAGCCTGCAACTAATGAAAAACTGTTTTTT	TRBV2	-	-	TRBJ1-4
CASSIVTSGTYEQYF	TGTGCCAGTAGTATAGTGACTAGCGGGACGTACGAGCAGTACTTC	TRBV19	-	TRBD2	TRBJ2-7
CASSGGQGGNYGYTF	TGCGCCAGCAGCGGAGGACAGGGTGGAAACTATGGCTACACCTTC	TRBV5-1	-	TRBD1	TRBJ1-2
CASSEDTGYAGELFF	TGTGCCAGCAGTGAAGATACAGGGTACGCCGGGGAGCTGTTTTTT	TRBV2	-	-	TRBJ2-2
CASSSRGTPTGELFF	TGTGCCAGCAGTTCCAGGGGGACTCCCACCGGGGAGCTGTTTTTT	TRBV6-5	-	-	TRBJ2-2
CASSPGLAKSTDTQYF	TGTGCCAGCAGCCCAGGACTAGCGAAAAGCACAGATACGCAGTATTTT	TRBV7-9	-	TRBD2	TRBJ2-3
CASSLLREYQETQYF	TGTGCCAGCAGTTTACTGCGGGAGTACCAAGAGACCCAGTACTTC	TRBV27	-	TRBD2	TRBJ2-5
CASSLASTTDTQYF	TGTGCCAGCAGTTTAGCCTCCACCACAGATACGCAGTATTTT	TRBV6-6	-	-	TRBJ2-3
CASSTGSNQPQHF	TGTGCCAGCAGTACAGGGTCCAATCAGCCCCAGCATTTT	TRBV6-5	once	-	TRBJ1-5
CASSLIAGAQEQYF	TGCGCCAGCAGCTTAATAGCGGGAGCCCAAGAGCAGTACTTC	TRBV5-1	-	TRBD2	TRBJ2-7
CASSLGSLNTEAFF	TGTGCCAGCAGCTTGGGCAGTTTGAACACTGAAGCTTTCTTT	TRBV7-9	-	-	TRBJ1-1
CASSRTGDRHNTGELFF	TGCGCCAGCAGCCGCACAGGGGACCGGCATAACACCGGGGAGCTGTTTTTT	TRBV5-1	-	TRBD1	TRBJ2-2
CAWIAGEGSYEQYF	TGTGCCTGGATAGCGGGAGAAGGTTCCTACGAGCAGTACTTC	TRBV30	-	TRBD2	TRBJ2-7
CASSSTGPPYEQYF	TGTGCCAGCAGTAGTACAGGGCCCCCCTACGAGCAGTACTTC	TRBV28	-	-	TRBJ2-7
CASSLPPSGLSYNEQFF	TGTGCCAGCAGCTTGCCGCCGAGCGGACTCTCCTACAATGAGCAGTTCTTC	TRBV5-4	-	-	TRBJ2-1
CASSLTGYEQYF	TGTGCCAGCAGTCTGACAGGATACGAGCAGTACTTC	TRBV28	-	-	TRBJ2-7
CASSIVANYGYTF	TGTGCCAGTAGTATAGTCGCTAACTATGGCTACACCTTC	TRBV19	-	-	TRBJ1-2
CASSRTGTSNQPQHF	TGTGCCAGCAGTCGAACAGGGACGAGCAATCAGCCCCAGCATTTT	TRBV6-2/TRBV6-3	-	-	TRBJ1-5
CASSLMGTGMREQYF	TGTGCCAGCAGTTTAATGGGGACAGGGATGAGAGAGCAGTACTTC	TRBV28	-	TRBD1	TRBJ2-7
CASSDFALAGAGELFF	TGCGCCAGCAGCGATTTTGCGCTAGCGGGAGCCGGGGAGCTGTTTTTT	TRBV5-1	-	TRBD2	TRBJ2-2
CASSREQPSSGNTIYF	TGTGCCAGCAGCCGCGAACAGCCGAGCTCTGGAAACACCATATATTTT	TRBV5-4	-	-	TRBJ1-3
CASSLNKEGQGRNTIYF	TGTGCCAGCAGTCTCAATAAAGAGGGACAGGGGAGAAACACCATATATTTT	TRBV6-6	-	TRBD1	TRBJ1-3
CASSTSGGGNTEAFF	TGTGCCAGCTCAACCTCAGGGGGAGGGAACACTGAAGCTTTCTTT	TRBV18	-	TRBD1	TRBJ1-1
CASTPDNANEKLFF	TGTGCCAGCACCCCGGACAACGCTAATGAAAAACTGTTTTTT	TRBV28	-	-	TRBJ1-4
CASSQDPSRDYEQYF	TGTGCCAGCAGCCAAGATCCATCCCGGGACTACGAGCAGTACTTC	TRBV3-1/TRBV3-2	-	-	TRBJ2-7
CASREAGGTDTQYF	TGTGCCAGCAGGGAGGCGGGGGGCACAGATACGCAGTATTTT	TRBV6-5	-	TRBD2	TRBJ2-3
CASSQLSLAGGKNIQYF	TGTGCCAGCAGTCAATTGAGTCTAGCGGGAGGGAAAAACATTCAGTACTTC	TRBV7-8	-	TRBD2	TRBJ2-4
CASSPVTSGSLWFF	TGTGCCAGCAGCCCAGTGACTAGCGGGAGTTTATGGTTCTTC	TRBV7-6	few	TRBD2	TRBJ2-1
CASTRTSRSQETQYF	TGTGCCAGCACCAGGACTAGCCGAAGTCAGGAGACCCAGTACTTC	TRBV21-1	once	-	TRBJ2-5
CAWSGDRDTYEQYF	TGTGCCTGGAGTGGGGACAGGGACACCTACGAGCAGTACTTC	TRBV30	-	TRBD1	TRBJ2-7
CAILRQGRVGTEAFF	TGTGCCATCCTAAGGCAGGGTAGAGTTGGCACTGAAGCTTTCTTT	TRBV5-4	-	-	TRBJ1-1
CSVGPPTDTQYF	TGCAGCGTTGGGCCGCCCACAGATACGCAGTATTTT	TRBV29-1	-	-	TRBJ2-3
CSVDFKGYSNQPQHF	TGCAGCGTTGATTTTAAGGGGTATAGCAATCAGCCCCAGCATTTT	TRBV29-1	-	-	TRBJ1-5
CASSIEWNEQFF	TGCGCCAGCAGCATAGAGTGGAATGAGCAGTTCTTC	TRBV5-1	-	-	TRBJ2-1
CASSLGSSGQPQHF	TGTGCCAGCAGCTTGGGGAGCTCGGGGCAGCCCCAGCATTTT	TRBV7-9	-	-	TRBJ1-5
CASGLTGDTGELFF	TGTGCTAGTGGTTTGACGGGGGACACCGGGGAGCTGTTTTTT	TRBV12-5	-	-	TRBJ2-2
CASSGGQGDRGYTF	TGTGCCAGCAGTGGGGGACAGGGGGATCGCGGCTACACCTTC	TRBV6-4	-	TRBD1	TRBJ1-2
CASSPLAASGRNEQFF	TGCGCCAGCAGCCCCTTAGCGGCCAGCGGCCGCAATGAGCAGTTCTTC	TRBV5-1	-	-	TRBJ2-1
CASSFGQGGYEQYF	TGTGCCAGCAGTTTCGGACAGGGAGGCTACGAGCAGTACTTC	TRBV27	few	TRBD1	TRBJ2-7
CASSRGQGAYNEQFF	TGTGCCAGCAGCAGGGGACAGGGGGCTTACAATGAGCAGTTCTTC	TRBV7-3	-	TRBD1	TRBJ2-1
CASSSDTYSNQPQHF	TGTGCCAGCAGCTCCGACACCTATAGCAATCAGCCCCAGCATTTT	TRBV7-9	-	-	TRBJ1-5
CASSDTDRADTQYF	TGTGCCAGCAGCGACACCGACAGGGCAGATACGCAGTATTTT	TRBV16	-	TRBD1	TRBJ2-3
CASRQTSEKDEQYF	TGTGCCAGCAGACAGACTAGCGAGAAGGACGAGCAGTACTTC	TRBV27	-	TRBD2	TRBJ2-7